This T cell receptor beta chain was identified in a study of blood T cell repertoires in COVID-19. The protocol was immunoSEQ multiplex PCR, while the TCRdb copy is restricted to in-frame clones and leaves out a portion. Of 150,000 to 200,000 clones listed, around 93% were seen once; the top ten hold about 5%. This clone was counted a single time. Germline loops: CDR1 KGHSH, CDR2 LQKENI. The CDR3 runs 15 residues. V lost 1 base and J lost 0, with 7 bases in between. The chain uses TRBV18 and TRBJ2-1; no clear D gene. This clonotype originated in a woman in her 50s with acute or convalescent COVID-19. The sample comprised peripheral blood. The CDR3 sequence is CASSPLQDSYNEQFF. The CDR3 region has the DNA TGTGCCAGCTCACCACTGCAGGACTCCTACAATGAGCAGTTCTTC.